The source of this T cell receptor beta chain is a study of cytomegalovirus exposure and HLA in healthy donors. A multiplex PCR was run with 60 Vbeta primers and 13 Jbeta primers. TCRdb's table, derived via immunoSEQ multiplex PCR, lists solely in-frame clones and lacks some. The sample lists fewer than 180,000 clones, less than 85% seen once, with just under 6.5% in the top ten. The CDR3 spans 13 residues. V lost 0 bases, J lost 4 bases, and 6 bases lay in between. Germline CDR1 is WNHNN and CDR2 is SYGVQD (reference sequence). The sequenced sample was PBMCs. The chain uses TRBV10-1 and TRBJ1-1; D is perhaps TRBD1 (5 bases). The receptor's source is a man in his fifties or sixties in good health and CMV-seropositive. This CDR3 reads CASSESGGTEAFF. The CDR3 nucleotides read TGCGCCAGCAGTGAGTCGGGGGGCACTGAAGCTTTCTTT.